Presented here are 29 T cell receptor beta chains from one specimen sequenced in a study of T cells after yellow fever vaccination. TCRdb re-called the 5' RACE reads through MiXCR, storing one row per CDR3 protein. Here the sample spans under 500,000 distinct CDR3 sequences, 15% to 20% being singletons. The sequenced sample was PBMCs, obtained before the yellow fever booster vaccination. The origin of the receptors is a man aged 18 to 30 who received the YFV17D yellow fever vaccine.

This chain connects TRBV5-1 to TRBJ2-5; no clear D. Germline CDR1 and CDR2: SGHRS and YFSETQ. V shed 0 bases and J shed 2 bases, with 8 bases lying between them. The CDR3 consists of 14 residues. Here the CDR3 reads CASSLAGQQETQYF. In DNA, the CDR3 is TGCGCCAGCAGCTTGGCCGGGCAGCAAGAGACCCAGTACTTC.

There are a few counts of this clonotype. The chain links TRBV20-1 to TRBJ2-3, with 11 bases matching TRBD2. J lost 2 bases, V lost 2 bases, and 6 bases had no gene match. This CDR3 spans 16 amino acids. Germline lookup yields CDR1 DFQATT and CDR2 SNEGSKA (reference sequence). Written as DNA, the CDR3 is TGCAGTGCTAGACCGAGGACTAGCGGGCACACAGATACGCAGTATTTT. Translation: CSARPRTSGHTDTQYF.

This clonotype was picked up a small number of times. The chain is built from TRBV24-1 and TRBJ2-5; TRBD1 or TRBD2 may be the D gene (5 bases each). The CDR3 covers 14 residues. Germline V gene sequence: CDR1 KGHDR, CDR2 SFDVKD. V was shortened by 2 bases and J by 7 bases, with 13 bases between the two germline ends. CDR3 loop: CATSDSDVGTTQYF. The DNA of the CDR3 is TGTGCCACCAGTGATTCCGACGTAGGGACGACCCAGTACTTC.

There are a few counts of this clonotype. CDR3 protein: CASGRSEKLFF. The CDR3 region has the DNA TGTGCCAGCGGCAGAAGTGAAAAACTGTTTTTT. The chain employs TRBV6-2 or TRBV6-3 and TRBJ1-4; no clear D gene. CDR1 and CDR2 (germline): MNHEY, SVGEGT. Trimming stripped 8 bases from V and 7 bases from J, with 8 bases between. CDR3 length equals 11 residues.

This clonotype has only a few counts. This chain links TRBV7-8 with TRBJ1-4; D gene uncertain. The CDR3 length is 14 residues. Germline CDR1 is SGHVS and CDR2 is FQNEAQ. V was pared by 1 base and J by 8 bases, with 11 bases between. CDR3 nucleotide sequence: TGTGCCAGCAGCTTAGGCCCGTCGGGCGAAAAACTGTTTTTT. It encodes CASSLGPSGEKLFF.

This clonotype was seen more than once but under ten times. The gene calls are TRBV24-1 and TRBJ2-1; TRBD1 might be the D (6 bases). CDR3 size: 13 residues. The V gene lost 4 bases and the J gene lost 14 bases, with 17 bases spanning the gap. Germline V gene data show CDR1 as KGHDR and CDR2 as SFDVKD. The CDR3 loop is CATSDVTGNGEFF. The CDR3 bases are TGTGCCACCAGTGACGTAACAGGGAATGGAGAGTTCTTC.

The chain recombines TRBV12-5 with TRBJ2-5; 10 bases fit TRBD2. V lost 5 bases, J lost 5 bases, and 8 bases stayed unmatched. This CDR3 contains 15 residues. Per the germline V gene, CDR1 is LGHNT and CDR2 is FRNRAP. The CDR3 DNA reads TGTGCTAGTGGTGTCAGTAGCGGGGGGTTGGAGACCCAGTACTTC. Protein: CASGVSSGGLETQYF.

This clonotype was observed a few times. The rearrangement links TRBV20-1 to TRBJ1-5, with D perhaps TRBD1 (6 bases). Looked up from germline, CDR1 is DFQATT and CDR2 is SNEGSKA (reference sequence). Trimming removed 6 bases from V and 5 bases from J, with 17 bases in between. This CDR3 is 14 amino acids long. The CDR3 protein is CSAGISTGHQPQHF. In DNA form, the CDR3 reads TGCAGTGCGGGGATTTCCACAGGGCATCAGCCCCAGCATTTT.

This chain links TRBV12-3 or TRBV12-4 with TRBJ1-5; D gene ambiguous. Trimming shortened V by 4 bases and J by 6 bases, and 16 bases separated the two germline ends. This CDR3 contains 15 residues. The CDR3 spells CASSSSPETAQPQHF. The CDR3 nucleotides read TGTGCCAGCAGTTCGTCCCCCGAAACTGCTCAGCCCCAGCATTTT.

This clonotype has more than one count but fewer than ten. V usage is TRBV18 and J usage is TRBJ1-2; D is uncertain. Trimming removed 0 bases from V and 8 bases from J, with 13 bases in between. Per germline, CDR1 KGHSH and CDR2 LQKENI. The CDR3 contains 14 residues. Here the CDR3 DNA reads TGTGCCAGCTCACCACCGTTGTATGACCGGGGCTACACCTTC. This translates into CASSPPLYDRGYTF.

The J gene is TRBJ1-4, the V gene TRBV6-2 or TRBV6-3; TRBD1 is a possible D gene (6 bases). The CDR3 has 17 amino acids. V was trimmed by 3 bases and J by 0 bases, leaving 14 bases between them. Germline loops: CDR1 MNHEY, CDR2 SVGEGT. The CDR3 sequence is CASSYGRDTTTNEKLFF. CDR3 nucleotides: TGTGCCAGCAGTTATGGTCGGGACACCACAACTAATGAAAAACTGTTTTTT.

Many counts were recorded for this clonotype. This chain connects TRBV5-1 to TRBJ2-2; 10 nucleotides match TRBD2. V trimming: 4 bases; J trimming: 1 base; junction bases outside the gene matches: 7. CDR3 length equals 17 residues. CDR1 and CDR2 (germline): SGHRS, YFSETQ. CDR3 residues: CASSQEGLAMNTGELFF. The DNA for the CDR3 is TGCGCCAGCAGCCAAGAGGGACTAGCGATGAACACCGGGGAGCTGTTTTTT.

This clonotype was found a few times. CDR3 nucleotides: TGTGCCAGCAGCTTAGACCCTAGCGGGGGGGTCAATGAGCAGTTCTTC. This encodes CASSLDPSGGVNEQFF. The chain joins TRBV7-3 to TRBJ2-1, with 12 bases identical to TRBD2. Germline CDR1 is SGHTA and CDR2 is FQGTGA. Losses at the gene ends were 2 bases for V and 6 bases for J; bases not matched to a gene: 5. This CDR3 has 16 residues.

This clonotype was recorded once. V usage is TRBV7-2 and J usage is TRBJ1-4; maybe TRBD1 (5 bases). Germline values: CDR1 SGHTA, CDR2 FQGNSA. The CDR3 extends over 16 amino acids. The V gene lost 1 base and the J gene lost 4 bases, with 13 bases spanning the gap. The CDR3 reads CASSLGGARGNEKLFF. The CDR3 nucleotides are TGTGCCAGCAGCTTAGGAGGGGCGCGGGGTAATGAAAAACTGTTTTTT.

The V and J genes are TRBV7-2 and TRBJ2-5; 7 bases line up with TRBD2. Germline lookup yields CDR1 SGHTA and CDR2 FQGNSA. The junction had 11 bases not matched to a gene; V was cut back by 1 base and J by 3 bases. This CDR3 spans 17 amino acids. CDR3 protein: CASSLEWRGSAEETQYF. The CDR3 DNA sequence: TGTGCCAGCAGCTTAGAATGGCGGGGGAGCGCGGAAGAGACCCAGTACTTC.

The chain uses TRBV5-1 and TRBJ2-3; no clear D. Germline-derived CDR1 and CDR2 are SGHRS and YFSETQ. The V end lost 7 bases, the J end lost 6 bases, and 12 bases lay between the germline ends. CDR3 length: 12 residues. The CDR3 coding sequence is TGCGCCAGCGGCATGGGTAGGGATACGCAGTATTTT. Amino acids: CASGMGRDTQYF.

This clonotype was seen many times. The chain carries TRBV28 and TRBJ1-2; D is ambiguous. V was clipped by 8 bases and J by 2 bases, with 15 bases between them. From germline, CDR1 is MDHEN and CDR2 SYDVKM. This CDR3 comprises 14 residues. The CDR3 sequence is CASSGPVSNYGYTF. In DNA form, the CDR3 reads TGTGCCAGCTCAGGACCAGTCTCAAACTATGGCTACACCTTC.

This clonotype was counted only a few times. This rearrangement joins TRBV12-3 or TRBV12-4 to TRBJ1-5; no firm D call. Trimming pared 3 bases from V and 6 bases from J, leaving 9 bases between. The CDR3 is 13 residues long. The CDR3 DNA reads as TGTGCCAGCAGTTTGGTGAACGCTCAGCCCCAGCATTTT. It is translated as CASSLVNAQPQHF.

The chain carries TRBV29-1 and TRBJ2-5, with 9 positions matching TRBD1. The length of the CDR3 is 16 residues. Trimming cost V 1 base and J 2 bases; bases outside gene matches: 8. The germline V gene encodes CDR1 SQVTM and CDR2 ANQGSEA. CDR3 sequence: CSVEGADRGAQETQYF. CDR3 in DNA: TGCAGCGTTGAAGGGGCGGACAGGGGCGCGCAAGAGACCCAGTACTTC.

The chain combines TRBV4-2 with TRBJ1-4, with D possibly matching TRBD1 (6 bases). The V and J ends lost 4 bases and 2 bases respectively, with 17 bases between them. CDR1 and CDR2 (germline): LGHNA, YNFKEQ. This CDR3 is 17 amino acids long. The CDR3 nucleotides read TGTGCCAGCAGCCGACCCAGGGGTAAAGTTACTAATGAAAAACTGTTTTTT. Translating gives CASSRPRGKVTNEKLFF.

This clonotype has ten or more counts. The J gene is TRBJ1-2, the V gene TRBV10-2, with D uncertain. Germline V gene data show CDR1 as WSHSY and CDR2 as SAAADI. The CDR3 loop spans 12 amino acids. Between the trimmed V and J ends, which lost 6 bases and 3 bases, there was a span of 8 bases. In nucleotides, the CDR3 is TGCGCCAGCAGGCGGGATGACTATGGCTACACCTTC. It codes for CASRRDDYGYTF.

In DNA form, the CDR3 reads TGTGCCAGCAGTGGTACCGGGACAGCGCACTACGAGCAGTACTTC. It yields the protein CASSGTGTAHYEQYF. J is TRBJ2-7 and V is TRBV6-1; 7 nucleotides match TRBD1. The CDR3 is 15 residues long. Trimming cost V 4 bases and J 3 bases; bases outside gene matches: 9. CDR1 is MNHNS and CDR2 is SASEGT in the germline V gene.

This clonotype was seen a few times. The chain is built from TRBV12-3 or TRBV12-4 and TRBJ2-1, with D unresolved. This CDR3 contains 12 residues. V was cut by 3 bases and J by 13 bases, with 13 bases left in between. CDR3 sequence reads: CASSFVGGGQFF. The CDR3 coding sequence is TGTGCCAGCAGTTTTGTGGGCGGTGGCCAGTTCTTC.

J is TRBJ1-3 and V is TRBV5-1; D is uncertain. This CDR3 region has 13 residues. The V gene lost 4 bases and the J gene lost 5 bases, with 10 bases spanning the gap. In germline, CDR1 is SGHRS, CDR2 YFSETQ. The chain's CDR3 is CASSVESRNTIYF. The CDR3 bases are TGCGCCAGCAGCGTCGAAAGCCGAAACACCATATATTTT.

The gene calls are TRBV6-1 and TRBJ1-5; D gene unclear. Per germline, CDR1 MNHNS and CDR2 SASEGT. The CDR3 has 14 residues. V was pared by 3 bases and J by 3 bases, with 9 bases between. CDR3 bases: TGTGCCAGCAGTGACTGGAGGGCCAATCAGCCCCAGCATTTT. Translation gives CASSDWRANQPQHF.

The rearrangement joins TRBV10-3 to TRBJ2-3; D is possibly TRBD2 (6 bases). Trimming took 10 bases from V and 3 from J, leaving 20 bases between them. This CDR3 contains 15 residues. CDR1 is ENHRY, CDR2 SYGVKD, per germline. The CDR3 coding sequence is TGTGCCACCCGGAGGTGGGAGGCCTCTACAGATACGCAGTATTTT. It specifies CATRRWEASTDTQYF.

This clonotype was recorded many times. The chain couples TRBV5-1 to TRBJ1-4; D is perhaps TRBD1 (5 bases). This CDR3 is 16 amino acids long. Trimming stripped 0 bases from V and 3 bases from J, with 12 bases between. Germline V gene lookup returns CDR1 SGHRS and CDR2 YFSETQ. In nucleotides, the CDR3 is TGCGCCAGCAGCTTGGGGCTCCGGGACGCTAATGAAAAACTGTTTTTT. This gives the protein CASSLGLRDANEKLFF. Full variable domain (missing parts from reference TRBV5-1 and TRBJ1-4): KAGVTQTPRYLIKTRGQQVTLSCSPISGHRSVSWYQQTPGQGLQFLFEYFSETQRNKGNFPGRFSGRQFSNSRSEMNVSTLELGDSALYLCASSLGLRDANEKLFFGSGTQLSVL.

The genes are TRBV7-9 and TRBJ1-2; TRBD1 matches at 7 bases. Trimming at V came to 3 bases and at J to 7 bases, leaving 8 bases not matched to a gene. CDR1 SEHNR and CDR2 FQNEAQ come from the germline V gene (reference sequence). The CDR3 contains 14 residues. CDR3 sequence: CASSFRDREGGYTF. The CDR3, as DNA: TGTGCCAGCAGCTTCCGGGACAGAGAAGGTGGCTACACCTTC.

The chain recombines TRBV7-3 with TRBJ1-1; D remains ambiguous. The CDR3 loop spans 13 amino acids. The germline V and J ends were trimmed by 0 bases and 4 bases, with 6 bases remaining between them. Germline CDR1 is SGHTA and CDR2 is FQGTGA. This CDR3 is CASSLTPSTEAFF. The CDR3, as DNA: TGTGCCAGCAGCTTAACACCTTCCACTGAAGCTTTCTTT. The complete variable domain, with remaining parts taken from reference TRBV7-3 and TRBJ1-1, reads GAGVSQTPSNKVTEKGKYVELRCDPISGHTALYWYRQSLGQGPEFLIYFQGTGAADDSGLPNDRFFAVRPEGSVSTLKIQRTERGDSAVYLCASSLTPSTEAFFGQGTRLTVV.